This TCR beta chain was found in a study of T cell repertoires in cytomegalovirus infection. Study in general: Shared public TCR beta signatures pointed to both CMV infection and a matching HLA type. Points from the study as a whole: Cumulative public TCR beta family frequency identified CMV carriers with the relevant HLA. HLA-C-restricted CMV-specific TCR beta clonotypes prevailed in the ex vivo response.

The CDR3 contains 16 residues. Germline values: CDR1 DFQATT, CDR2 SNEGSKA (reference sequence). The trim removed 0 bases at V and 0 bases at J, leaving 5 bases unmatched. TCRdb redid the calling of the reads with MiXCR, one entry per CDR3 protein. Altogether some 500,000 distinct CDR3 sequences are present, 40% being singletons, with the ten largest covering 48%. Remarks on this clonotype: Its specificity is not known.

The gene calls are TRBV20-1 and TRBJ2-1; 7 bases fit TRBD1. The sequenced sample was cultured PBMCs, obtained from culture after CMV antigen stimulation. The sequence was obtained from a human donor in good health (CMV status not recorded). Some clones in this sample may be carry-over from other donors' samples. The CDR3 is CSARDRQGVSYNEQFF. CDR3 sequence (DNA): TGCAGTGCTAGAGATCGGCAGGGGGTCTCCTACAATGAGCAGTTCTTC.